This T cell receptor (beta chain) is from a study of CXCR3-negative and CXCR3-positive naive CD8 T cells (dated by TCRdb to between 2018 and 2020). Looking at the study overall: In total, 130 million to 150 million TRB reads were obtained, or roughly 1.5 +/- 0.3 million reads per library. Diversity and physicochemical repertoire analyses covered 10 to 11 donors pooled from two independent experiments. Naive subsets from 5 or 6 donors and memory cells from 3 donors were included in the TRBV-TRBJ cluster analysis.

For every CD8+ T cell subset, around 300,000 cells were flow-sorted straight into RLT lysis buffer, and each subset was sorted in triplicate. Naive CD8+ T cells were defined stringently as CD45RO-CCR7+CD27+CD95- to exclude memory contaminants. Standard density gradient centrifugation was used to isolate peripheral blood mononuclear cells from buffy coats. Naive CXCR3-negative and CXCR3-positive CD8+ T cells were flow-sorted using a FACSAria III. An RNeasy Mini Kit was used to extract total RNA from the sorted cells. General conclusions and limits of the study: TRB CDR3s from CXCR3-positive naive cells showed higher hydrophobicity (lower Kidera factor 4), lower energy, and higher strength and volume indices than CXCR3-negative naive cells. Because CXCR3 expression was partially decreased after cryopreservation, freshly isolated PBMCs were used for most assays. Comparably high repertoire diversity was found in both naive subsets, whereas much lower repertoire diversity was found in memory CD8+ T cells. Within the same donor, TRBV-TRBJ usage looked similar between naive CXCR3-negative and CXCR3-positive cells, but memory cells had distinct patterns. Because surface CD5, which has been linked to self-reactivity in mice, was comparable between naive subsets, TCR interaction strength was also inferred from TRB CDR3 physicochemical properties.

The run used a NextSeq 550. The Human TCR Profiling Kit (MiLaboratory) was used to make UMI-labeled 5' RACE TRB cDNA libraries. cDNA synthesis used the entire amount of extracted RNA, and PCR amplification then used the entire amount of cDNA produced. Libraries were prepared in parallel using an identical number of PCR cycles. The paper's processing steps were these. MIGEC and MiXCR extracted about 54,000 +/- 9,700 unique UMI-labeled TRB cDNA molecules per library, requiring at least two reads per UMI. An average of roughly 40,000 +/- 10,000 functional in-frame TRB CDR3 nucleotide clonotypes without stop codons was found per library. After downsampling to 5000 UMI-labeled TRB molecules per sample, diversity metrics such as normalized Shannon-Wiener and Chao1 were calculated in VDJtools. Clonotype-size-weighted physicochemical properties of the central five CDR3 residues (interaction energy, strength, volume and Kidera factor 4) were computed in VDJtools. The reads went through TCRdb reprocessing, and each CDR3 protein sequence gets one entry with no DNA. What appears here as the V and J calls and clone size reflects TCRdb's work, not the paper's. The sample's records list around 61,000 distinct CDR3 sequences. The biggest ten clones account for around 0.7% of the sample.

Notes on this clonotype: The target of this receptor is not known.

This TCR was sampled from a human donor in good health. Some clones in this sample may be carry-over from other donors' samples. The sequencing sample was made of naive CXCR3+ CD8+ T cells from blood. The cell subset or site label corresponds to: CD45RO-CCR7+CD27+CD95- naive CD8+ T cells expressing CXCR3 (TNR3+).

The CDR3 region has the sequence CASRGDRVDGYTF. This sequence uses TRBV7-9 and TRBJ1-2; without DNA, the TCRdb call of TRBD1 cannot be checked. Including the terminal cysteine and phenylalanine, the CDR3 comprises 13 residues. The record lacks a DNA sequence. CDR1 and CDR2 are read off the germline V gene (reference sequence) as SEHNR and FQNEAQ.